This is a list of T cell receptor beta chains from one sample in a study of T cell responses to AZD1222 COVID-19 vaccine. Measured with immunoSEQ multiplex PCR; TCRdb has only the in-frame clones, and not every one. The table records 120,000 or so clones, approximately 88% of them present only once. This specimen consisted of peripheral blood, obtained on day 0 of AZD1222 vaccination. These receptors were taken from an adult in good health. Both conserved end residues are part of each CDR3. Fields, in order: J gene, D gene, clone size, V gene, CDR3 protein, CDR3 DNA. A D gene is named only where the DNA matches it firmly. Size is stated for part of the rows, as once, few or many counts, or as a class when the clone is expanded.

J gene: TRBJ1-1; D gene: NA; clone size: NA; V gene: TRBV18; CDR3 protein: CASSTLGVDTEAFF; CDR3 DNA: TGTGCCAGCTCAACTCTTGGGGTTGACACTGAAGCTTTCTTT
J gene: TRBJ1-4; D gene: NA; clone size: NA; V gene: TRBV5-1; CDR3 protein: CASSLAGAFEKLFF; CDR3 DNA: TGCGCCAGCAGCTTGGCGGGGGCATTCGAAAAACTGTTTTTT
J gene: TRBJ2-1; D gene: NA; clone size: NA; V gene: TRBV19; CDR3 protein: CASSNYNEQFF; CDR3 DNA: TGTGCCAGTAGTAACTACAATGAGCAGTTCTTC
J gene: TRBJ2-3; D gene: TRBD2; clone size: NA; V gene: TRBV19; CDR3 protein: CARGEREGQGFGTDTQYF; CDR3 DNA: TGTGCCCGTGGAGAGCGGGAGGGCCAAGGTTTTGGCACAGATACGCAGTATTTT
J gene: TRBJ2-7; D gene: TRBD2; clone size: NA; V gene: TRBV6-1; CDR3 protein: CASSETGGAYEQYF; CDR3 DNA: TGTGCCAGCAGTGAAACCGGGGGGGCCTACGAGCAGTACTTC
J gene: TRBJ2-3; D gene: NA; clone size: NA; V gene: TRBV9; CDR3 protein: CASNRQSTDTQYF; CDR3 DNA: TGTGCCAGCAACCGACAGAGCACAGATACGCAGTATTTT
J gene: TRBJ2-5; D gene: NA; clone size: NA; V gene: TRBV7-8; CDR3 protein: CASSVFTGEEETQYF; CDR3 DNA: TGTGCCAGCAGCGTTTTTACAGGGGAGGAAGAGACCCAGTACTTC
J gene: TRBJ2-1; D gene: TRBD1; clone size: once; V gene: TRBV25-1; CDR3 protein: CASSRSGTGKYNEQFF; CDR3 DNA: TGTGCCAGCAGTAGATCCGGGACAGGGAAATACAATGAGCAGTTCTTC
J gene: TRBJ2-7; D gene: NA; clone size: few; V gene: TRBV3-1/TRBV3-2; CDR3 protein: CASRGTSAYEQYF; CDR3 DNA: TGTGCCAGCAGGGGAACTTCAGCCTACGAGCAGTACTTC
J gene: TRBJ1-2; D gene: TRBD1; clone size: NA; V gene: TRBV5-3; CDR3 protein: CARSPPTGGAEIYGYTF; CDR3 DNA: TGTGCCAGAAGCCCCCCGACAGGGGGCGCGGAGATCTATGGCTACACCTTC
J gene: TRBJ2-7; D gene: NA; clone size: NA; V gene: TRBV5-1; CDR3 protein: CASSLGPDSLVGYEQYF; CDR3 DNA: TGCGCCAGCAGCTTGGGCCCGGACAGCTTGGTTGGCTACGAGCAGTACTTC
J gene: TRBJ1-2; D gene: NA; clone size: NA; V gene: TRBV5-4; CDR3 protein: CASSLSEGYTF; CDR3 DNA: TGTGCCAGCAGCCTCTCTGAGGGCTACACCTTC
J gene: TRBJ2-5; D gene: TRBD2; clone size: NA; V gene: TRBV9; CDR3 protein: CASSESPSGATQYF; CDR3 DNA: TGTGCCAGCAGCGAGTCCCCTAGCGGAGCGACCCAGTACTTC
J gene: TRBJ2-1; D gene: TRBD2; clone size: NA; V gene: TRBV19; CDR3 protein: CASRASGNNEQFF; CDR3 DNA: TGTGCCAGTAGGGCTAGCGGGAACAATGAGCAGTTCTTC
J gene: TRBJ2-4; D gene: TRBD1; clone size: NA; V gene: TRBV7-3; CDR3 protein: CASSSGQGEAKNIQYF; CDR3 DNA: TGTGCCAGCAGCTCAGGACAGGGGGAAGCCAAAAACATTCAGTACTTC
J gene: TRBJ1-2; D gene: TRBD1; clone size: NA; V gene: TRBV7-9; CDR3 protein: CASSHRGDYGYTF; CDR3 DNA: TGTGCCAGCAGCCACAGGGGAGACTATGGCTACACCTTC
J gene: TRBJ2-7; D gene: TRBD2; clone size: NA; V gene: TRBV19; CDR3 protein: CASSKAGSGYEQYF; CDR3 DNA: TGTGCCAGTAGTAAAGCGGGGAGTGGGTACGAGCAGTACTTC
J gene: TRBJ1-5; D gene: NA; clone size: NA; V gene: TRBV15; CDR3 protein: CATSRDSYNQPQHF; CDR3 DNA: TGTGCCACCAGCAGGGACAGCTACAATCAGCCCCAGCATTTT
J gene: TRBJ1-6; D gene: NA; clone size: NA; V gene: TRBV7-8; CDR3 protein: CASSPAWNSPLHF; CDR3 DNA: TGTGCCAGCAGCCCCGCGTGGAATTCACCCCTCCACTTT
J gene: TRBJ2-5; D gene: TRBD2; clone size: NA; V gene: TRBV3-1/TRBV3-2; CDR3 protein: CASSQDRGIAGVEETQYF; CDR3 DNA: TGTGCCAGCAGCCAAGATCGGGGGATAGCGGGAGTCGAGGAGACCCAGTACTTC
J gene: TRBJ1-5; D gene: NA; clone size: NA; V gene: TRBV15; CDR3 protein: CATSTSPGYSNQPQHF; CDR3 DNA: TGTGCCACCAGCACCTCCCCGGGCTATAGCAATCAGCCCCAGCATTTT
J gene: TRBJ1-3; D gene: NA; clone size: NA; V gene: TRBV5-1; CDR3 protein: CASSYGQNSGNTIYF; CDR3 DNA: TGCGCCAGCAGCTACGGCCAAAACTCTGGAAACACCATATATTTT